The next 20 T cell receptor beta chains were all read from a single sample in a study of CD8 T cells in ankylosing spondylitis. Study-level results: Ankylosing spondylitis blood appeared to be characterized by a TCR beta motif of fewer than ten highly homologous variants.

These receptors' targets are unknown. TCRdb called the 5' RACE reads again in MiXCR, with one record for every CDR3 protein. The sample includes around 540,000 distinct CDR3 sequences, about 13% of them seen just once. Sequenced: blood, either unsorted or a sorted T cell fraction (not recorded which). Source of these receptors: a male donor with ankylosing spondylitis.

This clonotype was seen only a few times. This sequence joins TRBV27 and TRBJ1-5; D may be TRBD1 (6 bases). Germline V lookup: CDR1 MNHEY, CDR2 SMNVEV (reference sequence). Trimming pared 5 bases from V and 4 bases from J, leaving 12 bases between. The CDR3 covers 14 residues. CDR3 sequence (DNA): TGTGCCAGCAGTCGGACAGAAGCTAATCAGCCCCAGCATTTT. It yields the protein CASSRTEANQPQHF.

In this sample, this clonotype turned up a few times. The chain joins TRBV29-1 to TRBJ1-1; no definite D call. The CDR3 runs to 13 residues. Germline CDR1 and CDR2: SQVTM and ANQGSEA. Trimming left V 5 bases short and J 0 bases short, with 10 bases between. CDR3 in amino acids: CSVNWGMNTEAFF. CDR3 coding DNA: TGCAGCGTTAATTGGGGAATGAACACTGAAGCTTTCTTT.

This clonotype was found many times. V is TRBV5-1 and J is TRBJ2-1; 11 nucleotides align to TRBD2. Unmatched junction bases numbered 11, after V lost 4 bases and J lost 8 bases. Germline V gene sequence: CDR1 SGHRS, CDR2 YFSETQ. There are 16 residues in the CDR3. Here the CDR3 reads CASSIELAGDGHEQFF. DNA of the CDR3: TGCGCCAGCAGCATCGAACTAGCGGGAGACGGGCATGAGCAGTTCTTC.

This clonotype was counted only a few times. V is TRBV4-2 and J is TRBJ2-5; D possibly matches TRBD1 or TRBD2 (5 bases each). Germline loops: CDR1 LGHNA, CDR2 YNFKEQ. There are 15 residues in the CDR3. Trimming removed 1 base from V and 1 base from J, with 10 bases in between. CDR3 loop: CASSQGGGTQETQYF. The CDR3 DNA reads TGTGCCAGCAGCCAAGGGGGTGGGACCCAAGAGACCCAGTACTTC.

The rearrangement uses TRBV20-1 and TRBJ2-7; D tentatively reads TRBD1 or TRBD2 (6 bases each). CDR3 length: 14 residues. Germline lookup yields CDR1 DFQATT and CDR2 SNEGSKA (reference sequence). V lost 0 bases and J 2 bases, leaving 11 bases between the germline ends. The CDR3 is CSAREAGHTYEQYF. In DNA, the CDR3 is TGCAGTGCTAGAGAGGCGGGACACACCTACGAGCAGTACTTC.

This chain links TRBV20-1 with TRBJ2-1, with 10 bases lining up with TRBD2. J gave up 10 bases and V 3 bases, and 21 bases lay outside the gene matches. This CDR3 spans 18 amino acids. The germline V gene has CDR1 DFQATT and CDR2 SNEGSKA (reference sequence). CDR3 in DNA: TGCAGTGCTAGCGCAAGGGGGCCTAGCGGGAGAGAAGTGGCGGAGCAGTTCTTC. Its protein is CSASARGPSGREVAEQFF.

J is TRBJ1-1 and V is TRBV20-1; 7 nucleotides agree with TRBD1. The CDR3 runs to 14 residues. Germline V gene lookup returns CDR1 DFQATT and CDR2 SNEGSKA (reference sequence). V dropped 5 bases and J dropped 1; count of bases not matched to a gene: 7. As DNA, the CDR3 is TGCAGTGCTCGACAGGGATCTACGAACACTGAAGCTTTCTTT. Protein product: CSARQGSTNTEAFF.

V gene TRBV6-5 combines with J gene TRBJ2-1, with 12 positions matching TRBD2. This CDR3 comprises 17 residues. Germline assignment: CDR1 MNHEY and CDR2 SVGAGI. With 2 bases clipped from V and 3 bases from J, the junction kept 5 bases outside the gene matches. The DNA of the CDR3 is TGTGCCAGCAGTTACCCCCAGACTAGCGGGAGCTACAATGAGCAGTTCTTC. Protein sequence: CASSYPQTSGSYNEQFF.

This clonotype was detected a few times. The V and J genes are TRBV11-2 and TRBJ1-1; D gene ambiguous. The CDR3 is 18 amino acids. The germline gives CDR1 SGHAT, CDR2 FQNNGV. Trimming shortened V by 1 base and J by 0 bases, and 18 bases separated the two germline ends. CDR3 amino acids: CASSLGRQDGIVNTEAFF. In DNA form, the CDR3 reads TGTGCCAGCAGCTTAGGTCGGCAGGATGGGATAGTGAACACTGAAGCTTTCTTT.

V and J are TRBV12-3 or TRBV12-4 and TRBJ1-5; a weak D match, TRBD1 (6 bases). V lost 4 bases and J lost 0, with 16 bases in between. The CDR3 length is 17 residues. CDR3 residues: CASSSGHSAFSNQPQHF. CDR3 coding DNA: TGTGCCAGCAGTTCGGGACACTCGGCCTTTAGCAATCAGCCCCAGCATTTT.

This clonotype was observed a handful of times. In DNA form, the CDR3 reads TGTGCCAGCAGTTCACCTCTGAGTAGCACAGATACGCAGTATTTT. Protein: CASSSPLSSTDTQYF. The V call is TRBV12-3 or TRBV12-4, the J call TRBJ2-3; D is undetermined. V shed 4 bases and J shed 0 bases, with 11 bases lying between them. The CDR3 is 15 amino acids.

A few counts support this clonotype. CDR3 coding DNA: TGTGCCAGCAGCCAGGGGGGACTACCCTTCGAGCAGTACTTC. Translation gives CASSQGGLPFEQYF. The genes are TRBV5-6 and TRBJ2-7; D might be TRBD1 or TRBD2, each matching 7 bases. Germline-derived CDR1 and CDR2 are SGHDT and YYEEEE. This CDR3 is 14 amino acids long. The ends were cut back, 4 bases at V and 6 bases at J, with 17 bases in the middle. The full variable domain, completed using reference TRBV5-6 and TRBJ2-7, is DAGVTQSPTHLIKTRGQQVTLRCSPKSGHDTVSWYQQALGQGPQFIFQYYEEEERQRGNFPDRFSGHQFPNYSSELNVNALLLGDSALYLCASSQGGLPFEQYFGPGTRLTVT.

This clonotype has just a few counts. The chain is built from TRBV10-3 and TRBJ2-7, with TRBD2 matching 8 bases. The J segment lost 7 bases and the V segment lost 7 bases, leaving 9 bases of the junction unmatched. Germline V lookup: CDR1 ENHRY, CDR2 SYGVKD. This CDR3 is 13 amino acids long. This CDR3 is CAITPSGSREQYF. CDR3 nucleotide sequence: TGTGCCATCACACCCAGCGGGAGTCGTGAGCAGTACTTC.

This clonotype was observed many times. CDR3 sequence (DNA): TGTGCCAGCAGCCTCACACGCCCACTGAGGGAGACCCAGTACTTC. Amino acid sequence: CASSLTRPLRETQYF. This chain links TRBV7-9 with TRBJ2-5; the D is unclear. V lost 5 bases to trimming and J lost 5 bases, with 18 bases between them. In germline, CDR1 is SEHNR, CDR2 FQNEAQ (reference sequence). The CDR3 extends over 15 amino acids.

The CDR3 loop reads CSAFWDKTETQYF. CDR3 DNA sequence: TGCAGTGCTTTTTGGGATAAGACGGAGACCCAGTACTTC. This sequence joins TRBV20-1 and TRBJ2-5; the D is unclear. Per germline, CDR1 DFQATT and CDR2 SNEGSKA (reference sequence). The CDR3 runs 13 residues. Trimming shortened V by 5 bases and J by 5 bases, and 15 bases separated the two germline ends.

This clonotype has just a few counts. The CDR3, as DNA: TGCGCCAGCAGCCAAGTTTCTAGAGAAGAGACCCAGTACTTC. This encodes CASSQVSREETQYF. The gene calls are TRBV4-1 and TRBJ2-5; no firm D call. The CDR3 extends over 14 amino acids. The germline V gene has CDR1 MGHRA and CDR2 YSYEKL. Trimming took 1 base from V and 3 from J, leaving 9 bases between them.

The genes are TRBV27 and TRBJ2-5; 10 bases fit TRBD2. V dropped 5 bases and J dropped 2; count of bases not matched to a gene: 8. Germline CDR1 and CDR2: MNHEY and SMNVEV (reference sequence). The CDR3 covers 16 residues. The CDR3 spells CASSPRTSGLQETQYF. CDR3 coding DNA: TGTGCCAGCAGTCCGAGGACTAGCGGACTACAAGAGACCCAGTACTTC.

The CDR3 DNA reads TGTGCCAGCAGCCAAGGTCCACCCGGGGCAGGCAATCAGCCCCAGCATTTT. The encoded protein is CASSQGPPGAGNQPQHF. J is TRBJ1-5 and V is TRBV3-1; weak D call: TRBD1 (5 bases). V was clipped by 1 base and J by 2 bases, with 15 bases between them. Germline CDR1 LGHDT, CDR2 YNNKEL (reference sequence). The CDR3 consists of 17 residues. Full variable domain (rest looked up from reference TRBV3-1 and TRBJ1-5): DTAVSQTPKYLVTQMGNDKSIKCEQNLGHDTMYWYKQDSKKFLKIMFSYNNKELIINETVPNRFSPKSPDKAHLNLHINSLELGDSAVYFCASSQGPPGAGNQPQHFGDGTRLSIL.

This chain links TRBV5-1 with TRBJ1-2; 7 bases are a match to TRBD1. The CDR3 runs 15 residues. Per germline, CDR1 SGHRS and CDR2 YFSETQ. V lost 1 base to trimming and J lost 2 bases; unmatched junction nucleotides: 5. CDR3 nucleotides: TGCGCCAGCAGCTTGACCCAACAGGGGAACTATGGCTACACCTTC. Its protein is CASSLTQQGNYGYTF.

J is TRBJ2-5 and V is TRBV20-1; no clear D gene. V lost 5 bases to trimming and J lost 4 bases, with 14 bases between them. This CDR3 has 13 residues. The germline CDR1 and CDR2 sequences are DFQATT and SNEGSKA (reference sequence). The CDR3 DNA reads as TGCAGTGCTGGAACGGAGTTCGGAGAGACCCAGTACTTC. Translation gives CSAGTEFGETQYF.